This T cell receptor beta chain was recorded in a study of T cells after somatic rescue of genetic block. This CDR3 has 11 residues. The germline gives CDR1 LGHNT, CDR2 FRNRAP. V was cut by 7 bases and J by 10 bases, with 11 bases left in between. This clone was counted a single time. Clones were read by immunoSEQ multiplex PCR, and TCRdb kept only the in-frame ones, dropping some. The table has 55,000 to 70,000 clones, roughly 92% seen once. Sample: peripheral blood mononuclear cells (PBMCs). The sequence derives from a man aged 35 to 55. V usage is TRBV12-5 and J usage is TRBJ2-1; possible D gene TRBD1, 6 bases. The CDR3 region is CASAPGAEQFF. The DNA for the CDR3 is TGTGCTAGTGCCCCAGGGGCGGAGCAGTTCTTC.